The next 24 T cell receptor beta chains were all read from a single sample in a study of Graves' ophthalmopathy and Graves' hyperthyroidism. From RNA, the CDR3 regions of TCR beta chains were amplified and sequenced. HTBI primers were used in a first-round RT-PCR, which preceded a second-round multiplex PCR. TCRdb reanalysed the multiplex PCR reads using MiXCR and keeps one entry per CDR3 protein. There are over a million distinct CDR3 sequences in the sample; about 35% occur only once, and over 8.5% lies in the top ten. Specimen: peripheral blood or thyroid tissue (not recorded which). The receptors derive from an adult man with Graves' hyperthyroidism.

This clonotype showed up many times. This chain connects TRBV24-1 to TRBJ2-5; D tentatively fits TRBD1 or TRBD2 (5 bases each). This CDR3 contains 14 residues. Per the germline V gene, CDR1 is KGHDR and CDR2 is SFDVKD. V was clipped by 3 bases and J by 5 bases, with 12 bases between them. DNA of the CDR3: TGTGCCACCAGTGATGGGGGTCGGAGCGAGACCCAGTACTTC. Translating gives CATSDGGRSETQYF.

At least ten counts were recorded for this clonotype. A read error may produce the germline difference seen at one junction end. The chain is built from TRBV10-2 and TRBJ1-2, with D unresolved. CDR1 WSHSY and CDR2 SAAADI come from the germline V gene. The CDR3 is 15 residues long. The CDR3 region is CASSEGAGRERGYTF. The CDR3, as DNA: TGTGCCAGCAGTGAAGGCGCCGGGAGAGAACGCGGCTACACCTTC.

This clonotype was recorded only once. No conserved phenylalanine or tryptophan ends this CDR3, so it is likely a read error. Because the CDR3's place on the DNA is in doubt, the DNA is left out and the CDR3 is given as listed by TCRdb. The chain employs TRBV29-1 and TRBJ2-6; the D call in the table, TRBD2, was not verified against the DNA. Germline CDR1 and CDR2: SQVTM and ANQGSEA. The CDR3 sequence runs 8 residues, both termini included. CDR3 in amino acids: CSVDRGGL.

This clonotype showed up many times. This CDR3 is CASSLEGGRSYEQYF. DNA of the CDR3: TGTGCCAGCAGCTTAGAAGGCGGCCGCTCCTACGAGCAGTACTTC. V gene TRBV7-6 combines with J gene TRBJ2-7, with no clear D. The CDR3 is 15 residues long. With 1 base removed from V and 0 bases from J, the gap between germline ends came to 10 bases. Germline V gene data show CDR1 as SGHVS and CDR2 as FNYEAQ.

This clonotype was seen many times. The gene calls are TRBV29-1 and TRBJ2-7; 14 nucleotides agree with TRBD2. This CDR3 comprises 17 residues. Germline V gene sequence: CDR1 SQVTM, CDR2 ANQGSEA. The ends lost 5 bases at V and 1 base at J; junction bases unmatched: 10. This chain's CDR3 is CSVLGPGTSGGSYEQYF. The CDR3 region has the DNA TGCAGCGTTCTGGGCCCAGGGACTAGCGGGGGATCCTACGAGCAGTACTTC.

This clonotype occurred many times. This chain uses TRBV19 with TRBJ1-1; D is unresolved. Trimming stripped 3 bases from V and 0 bases from J, with 17 bases between. This CDR3 contains 17 residues. Germline lookup yields CDR1 LNHDA and CDR2 SQIVND (reference sequence). CDR3 amino acids: CASSMSPTANMNTEAFF. In DNA, the CDR3 is TGTGCCAGTAGTATGTCTCCGACGGCGAACATGAACACTGAAGCTTTCTTT.

This clonotype showed up many times. The chain combines TRBV11-2 with TRBJ1-6, with D possibly being TRBD1 (5 bases). The CDR3 consists of 14 residues. The V gene's germline CDR1 is SGHAT and CDR2 FQNNGV. Between the trimmed V and J ends, which lost 5 bases and 8 bases, there was a span of 13 bases. This CDR3 reads CASSARDLYSPLHF. The CDR3 DNA reads TGTGCCAGCAGCGCCCGGGACTTATATTCACCCCTCCACTTT.

The chain employs TRBV6-1 and TRBJ2-5; 8 nucleotides agree with TRBD1. There are 15 residues in the CDR3. J lost 4 bases, V lost 1 base, and 5 bases had no gene match. CDR1 is MNHNS and CDR2 is SASEGT in the germline V gene. This CDR3 is CASSEGQGLRETQYF. DNA for the CDR3: TGTGCCAGCAGTGAAGGACAGGGGCTTCGAGAGACCCAGTACTTC.

The CDR3 loop is CASSQEQSGETQYF. CDR3 nucleotides: TGTGCCAGCAGCCAGGAACAGAGCGGGGAGACCCAGTACTTC. The rearrangement links TRBV11-2 to TRBJ2-5, with TRBD2 as a possible D gene (6 bases). The CDR3 is 14 residues long. From germline, CDR1 is SGHAT and CDR2 FQNNGV. Trimming left V 5 bases short and J 5 bases short, with 15 bases between.

This rearrangement joins TRBV11-2 to TRBJ1-2, with 9 bases matching TRBD1. The CDR3 extends over 15 amino acids. Germline CDR1 and CDR2: SGHAT and FQNNGV. With 5 bases clipped from V and 6 bases from J, the junction kept 10 bases outside the gene matches. The CDR3 coding sequence is TGTGCCAGCAGCCGAGACCGGACAGGGGAGGATGGCTACACCTTC. As protein: CASSRDRTGEDGYTF.

This clonotype was seen many times. The genes are TRBV19 and TRBJ2-6; no reliable D call. The CDR3 is 15 residues long. V was trimmed by 1 base and J by 2 bases, leaving 6 bases between them. From germline, CDR1 is LNHDA and CDR2 SQIVND (reference sequence). Here the CDR3 reads CASSIVIAGANVLTF. Here the CDR3 DNA reads TGTGCCAGTAGTATAGTGATCGCTGGGGCCAACGTCCTGACTTTC.

This clonotype was seen many times. The V call is TRBV2, the J call TRBJ2-7; the match to TRBD1 covers 7 bases. The CDR3 runs to 12 residues. Trimming at V came to 8 bases and at J to 0 bases, leaving 1 base not matched to a gene. From germline, CDR1 is SNHLY and CDR2 FYNNEI. This CDR3 reads CASRDSSYEQYF. The DNA for the CDR3 is TGTGCCAGCCGGGACAGCTCCTACGAGCAGTACTTC.

This chain connects TRBV9 to TRBJ2-2; 9 bases line up with TRBD1. V gave up 4 bases and J gave up 4 bases; unmatched junction bases: 5. The CDR3 is 15 residues long. CDR1 is SGDLS and CDR2 is YYNGEE in the germline V gene. The chain's CDR3 is CASSFGQGPTGELFF. The DNA for the CDR3 is TGTGCCAGCAGCTTCGGACAGGGGCCCACCGGGGAGCTGTTTTTT.

This clonotype was recorded at least ten times. The V gene is TRBV7-8, the J gene TRBJ1-1; no clear D gene. Trimming shortened V by 1 base and J by 0 bases, and 12 bases separated the two germline ends. Germline V gene lookup returns CDR1 SGHVS and CDR2 FQNEAQ. This CDR3 spans 16 amino acids. The CDR3 bases are TGTGCCAGCAGCTTAGAGCCTACCTGGATGAACACTGAAGCTTTCTTT. Translation gives CASSLEPTWMNTEAFF.

This clonotype has at least ten counts. The genes are TRBV5-6 and TRBJ1-6; tentatively, D is TRBD1 (6 bases). The germline CDR1 and CDR2 sequences are SGHDT and YYEEEE. Between the trimmed V and J ends, which lost 4 bases and 7 bases, there was a span of 15 bases. This CDR3 spans 15 amino acids. The CDR3, as DNA: TGTGCCAGCAGCCGGACAGAAATATCGAATTCACCCCTCCACTTT. Translation: CASSRTEISNSPLHF. The full variable domain, rest sourced from reference TRBV5-6 and TRBJ1-6, is DAGVTQSPTHLIKTRGQQVTLRCSPKSGHDTVSWYQQALGQGPQFIFQYYEEEERQRGNFPDRFSGHQFPNYSSELNVNALLLGDSALYLCASSRTEISNSPLHFGNGTRLTVT.

V gene TRBV20-1 combines with J gene TRBJ2-5; 8 bases match TRBD1. The junction had 0 bases not matched to a gene; V was cut back by 5 bases and J by 7 bases. CDR3 length equals 10 residues. Germline CDR1 reads DFQATT; CDR2 reads SNEGSKA (reference sequence). The CDR3 coding sequence is TGCAGTGCTGGACAGGGGACCCAGTACTTC. It is translated as CSAGQGTQYF.

The rearrangement uses TRBV10-3 and TRBJ1-1; 7 bases line up with TRBD1. The CDR3 length is 16 residues. J gave up 0 bases and V 10 bases, and 14 bases lay outside the gene matches. Germline CDR1 ENHRY, CDR2 SYGVKD. The CDR3 spells CASSNQQGSMNTEAFF. CDR3 nucleotide sequence: TGTGCCAGCAGCAACCAACAGGGGTCGATGAACACTGAAGCTTTCTTT.

This chain connects TRBV19 to TRBJ2-7, with 9 bases that match TRBD1. The CDR3 runs to 14 residues. The germline V gene has CDR1 LNHDA and CDR2 SQIVND (reference sequence). The J segment lost 4 bases and the V segment lost 3 bases, leaving 4 bases of the junction unmatched. CDR3 sequence: CASSIRGQGYEQYF. The CDR3 DNA is TGTGCCAGTAGTATCCGGGGACAGGGATACGAGCAGTACTTC.

This clonotype was picked up many times. J is TRBJ2-2 and V is TRBV7-3; D unclear. The CDR3 runs 13 residues. Germline CDR1 SGHTA, CDR2 FQGTGA. With 1 base removed from V and 6 bases from J, the gap between germline ends came to 6 bases. The CDR3 region is CASSLMSAGELFF. The CDR3 bases are TGTGCCAGCAGCTTAATGTCGGCCGGGGAGCTGTTTTTT.

This chain links TRBV18 with TRBJ2-7; TRBD2 is a possible D gene (5 bases). The ends were cut back, 6 bases at V and 5 bases at J, with 11 bases in the middle. Germline-derived CDR1 and CDR2 are KGHSH and LQKENI. The length of the CDR3 is 12 residues. For the CDR3, the DNA is TGTGCCAGCTCCGGACTTGGGGACGAGCAGTACTTC. It codes for CASSGLGDEQYF.

The sample holds a few counts of this clonotype. This chain joins TRBV9 and TRBJ2-7; tentative D call: TRBD2 (5 bases). The germline V and J ends were trimmed by 0 bases and 0 bases, with 13 bases remaining between them. The CDR3 has 16 amino acids. The germline gives CDR1 SGDLS, CDR2 YYNGEE. The CDR3 nucleotides read TGTGCCAGCAGCGTAGGAGGGCAGCTCAGCTCCTACGAGCAGTACTTC. This translates into CASSVGGQLSSYEQYF.

The genes are TRBV6-5 and TRBJ2-7; TRBD1 matches 8 bases. CDR1 and CDR2 (germline): MNHEY, SVGAGI. The CDR3 runs 15 residues. Trimming at V came to 4 bases and at J to 0 bases, leaving 5 bases not matched to a gene. The CDR3 is CASSSAGTGSYEQYF. In DNA form, the CDR3 reads TGTGCCAGCAGTTCCGCCGGGACAGGCTCCTACGAGCAGTACTTC.

CDR3 DNA: TGTGCCAGCAGCTTAAAACCGGGACTAGCGGGACCCAATGAGCAGTTCTTC. Translating gives CASSLKPGLAGPNEQFF. The rearrangement uses TRBV7-3 and TRBJ2-5; 13 positions agree with TRBD2. The DNA matches TRBJ2-1 better at its end, which makes the J call doubtful. Germline V gives CDR1 SGHTA, CDR2 FQGTGA. CDR3 length: 17 residues.

This clonotype was detected only a few times. The chain couples TRBV29-1 to TRBJ2-7, with TRBD1 matching 8 bases. The germline V gene encodes CDR1 SQVTM and CDR2 ANQGSEA. The length of the CDR3 is 14 residues. The trim removed 4 bases at V and 3 bases at J, leaving 8 bases unmatched. CDR3 sequence reads: CSVVAGTGNYEQYF. The CDR3 region has the DNA TGCAGCGTTGTAGCCGGGACAGGAAACTACGAGCAGTACTTC.